Listed below are T cell receptor beta chains from one sample, sequenced in a study of monozygotic twins with inflammatory bowel disease. TCRdb reprocessed the 5' RACE reads and stores each CDR3 protein as one record, lacking DNA. The listing contains 310,000 or so distinct CDR3 sequences. Sequenced material: blood. The receptor set was obtained from a human donor with ulcerative colitis or Crohn's disease, or a healthy co-twin of an affected twin (not recorded which). Each CDR3 is given with its conserved first and last residue.

TRBJ2-1,TRBV3-1,CASSQEYQPSNEQFF
TRBJ2-2,TRBV29-1,CSVQEAHTGELFF
TRBJ2-3,TRBV7-2,CASSRGFSTDTQYF
TRBJ2-7,TRBV25-1,CASSESGGRAVHEQYF
TRBJ2-3,TRBV20-1,CSASDSTRLKGADTQYF
TRBJ1-5,TRBV20-1,CSAARTQGRNQPQHF
TRBJ2-2,TRBV27,CASSVRPGSSTGELFF
TRBJ1-2,TRBV7-2,CASSGGTYGYTF
TRBJ2-3,TRBV5-4,CASSLIERGDTQYF
TRBJ1-5,TRBV29-1,CSVGSGVGQPQHF
TRBJ2-1,TRBV7-8,CASSLVEGGGAFYNEQFF
TRBJ1-2,TRBV5-1,CASSLGLGVQDGYTF
TRBJ2-1,TRBV5-1,CASSSTGNEGNEQFF
TRBJ1-1,TRBV18,CASYKSQTEAFF
TRBJ2-3,TRBV5-1,CASSVFSGSTDTQYF
TRBJ2-1,TRBV7-2,CASSNSGEQFF
TRBJ2-7,TRBV12-3/TRBV12-4,CASGKSGGRYEQYF
TRBJ2-1,TRBV6-2/TRBV6-3,CASSYHPLSGGYNEQFF
TRBJ2-3,TRBV24-1,CATKAGGTDTQYF
TRBJ2-2,TRBV4-2,CATLLAGGPSTTGELFF
TRBJ2-3,TRBV5-6,CASSSKDRDLGTDTQYF
TRBJ2-1,TRBV2,CASRPGAPVQFF
TRBJ2-2,TRBV18,CASSPSVKTGELFF
TRBJ1-2,TRBV7-9,CASTSPEGPGYTF
TRBJ2-3,TRBV28,CASSGGQGGLLDTQYF
TRBJ1-6,TRBV5-1,CASSFLLEVPVPFYNSPLHF
TRBJ1-4,TRBV5-4,CASSFIGSEKLFF
TRBJ2-1,TRBV12-3/TRBV12-4,CASRALAGGVGEQFF
TRBJ2-7,TRBV6-1,CASSTIAGGIAYEQYF